The 32 T cell receptor beta chains reported below all come from one sample, sequenced in a study of blood T cell repertoires in COVID-19. Repertoires were generated with immunoSEQ multiplex PCR, while TCRdb's copy carries only in-frame clones and drops some. The sample contains roughly 73,000 clones, more than 75% of which appear only once. Sequences were obtained from peripheral blood. Receptor source: an elderly woman with active or convalescent COVID-19.

J is TRBJ2-7 and V is TRBV6-5, with TRBD1 matching 9 bases. Germline V gene sequence: CDR1 MNHEY, CDR2 SVGAGI. V dropped 6 bases and J dropped 7; count of bases not matched to a gene: 13. The CDR3 has 15 residues. The CDR3 DNA follows: TGTGCCAGCAGCCAGGGCGGACAGGGGCATACTGAGCAGTACTTC. It codes for CASSQGGQGHTEQYF.

This rearrangement joins TRBV19 to TRBJ2-5, with TRBD1 as a possible D gene (5 bases). Germline V gives CDR1 LNHDA, CDR2 SQIVND (reference sequence). CDR3 size: 15 residues. V was cut by 3 bases and J by 2 bases, with 13 bases left in between. The CDR3 loop is CASSIGATGQETQYF. The CDR3 DNA is TGTGCCAGTAGTATTGGCGCTACAGGACAAGAGACCCAGTACTTC.

This clone appeared a single time. J is TRBJ1-4 and V is TRBV5-5; D is possibly TRBD1 (5 bases). In germline, CDR1 is SGHKS, CDR2 YYEKEE (reference sequence). V was clipped by 4 bases and J by 4 bases, with 17 bases between them. The CDR3 runs to 16 residues. CDR3 bases: TGTGCCAGCAGCCCGGGTCAGGGTTCCCTTAATGAAAAACTGTTTTTT. Its protein is CASSPGQGSLNEKLFF.

This chain links TRBV19 with TRBJ1-2; 12 positions match TRBD1. This CDR3 region has 17 residues. Trimming took 6 bases from V and 3 from J; bases not matched to a gene: 11. Germline values: CDR1 LNHDA, CDR2 SQIVND (reference sequence). This CDR3 is CASRTGTGGAGYYGYTF. In DNA form, the CDR3 reads TGTGCCAGTAGAACCGGGACAGGGGGCGCGGGCTACTATGGCTACACCTTC.

The chain employs TRBV27 and TRBJ1-5, with D possibly being TRBD1 (5 bases). Trimming shortened V by 9 bases and J by 1 base, and 13 bases separated the two germline ends. CDR1 and CDR2 (germline): MNHEY, SMNVEV (reference sequence). CDR3 length: 14 amino acids. The chain's CDR3 is CASSRVGSNQPQHF. CDR3 bases: TGTGCCAGTAGCAGGGTGGGCAGCAATCAGCCCCAGCATTTT.

J is TRBJ2-2 and V is TRBV27; D not certain. CDR3 length equals 12 residues. Germline loops: CDR1 MNHEY, CDR2 SMNVEV (reference sequence). Between the trimmed V and J ends, which lost 5 bases and 6 bases, there was a span of 7 bases. In DNA, the CDR3 is TGTGCCAGCAGTCCCCCTCCCGGGGAGCTGTTTTTT. Translated: CASSPPPGELFF.

The rearrangement uses TRBV5-1 and TRBJ1-2; a possible D gene is TRBD1 (5 bases). The CDR3 spans 15 residues. From germline, CDR1 is SGHRS and CDR2 YFSETQ. V lost 6 bases to trimming and J lost 8 bases, with 23 bases between them. Written as DNA, the CDR3 is TGCGCCAGCAAGATGTGGTCGACAGAGTCCTGGGGCTACACCTTC. Its protein product is CASKMWSTESWGYTF.

This clone was found a few times. J is TRBJ1-2 and V is TRBV13, with D hard to call. The CDR3 extends over 16 amino acids. CDR1 is PRHDT and CDR2 is FYEKMQ in the germline V gene (reference sequence). V dropped 5 bases and J dropped 1 base, with 17 bases sitting between them. For the CDR3, the DNA is TGTGCCAGCAGCCCCCTCAGCGCCAGAGGTAACTATGGCTACACCTTC. Translating it yields CASSPLSARGNYGYTF.

The chain links TRBV18 to TRBJ2-5, with D possibly TRBD1 on 6 matching bases. Germline V gene sequence: CDR1 KGHSH, CDR2 LQKENI. This CDR3 is 15 amino acids long. Trimming stripped 4 bases from V and 5 bases from J, with 17 bases between. The CDR3 is CASSLGTNSRETQYF. The CDR3 coding sequence is TGTGCCAGCTCACTTGGGACAAATAGTCGGGAGACCCAGTACTTC.

The J gene is TRBJ1-4, the V gene TRBV5-4; tentative D call: TRBD1 (6 bases). Trimming pared 1 base from V and 7 bases from J, leaving 20 bases between. This CDR3 region has 17 residues. CDR1 SGHNT and CDR2 YYREEE come from the germline V gene (reference sequence). As DNA, the CDR3 is TGTGCCAGCAGCTTGCAGACTGGAGGGGGGGCTCGTGAAAAACTGTTTTTT. It translates to CASSLQTGGGAREKLFF.

The chain couples TRBV14 to TRBJ1-1; D unresolved. CDR1 and CDR2 (germline): SGHDN, FVKESK. V gave up 4 bases and J gave up 4 bases, with 10 bases separating them. This CDR3 is 13 amino acids long. CDR3: CASSLSFSTEAFF. The CDR3 nucleotides read TGTGCCAGCAGCCTAAGTTTCAGCACTGAAGCTTTCTTT. The full variable domain, its missing parts supplied by reference TRBV14 and TRBJ1-1, is EAGVTQFPSHSVIEKGQTVTLRCDPISGHDNLYWYRRVMGKEIKFLLHFVKESKQDESGMPNNRFLAERTGGTYSTLKVQPAELEDSGVYFCASSLSFSTEAFFGQGTRLTVV.

The rearrangement links TRBV7-6 to TRBJ2-1; no clear D gene. Trimming removed 8 bases from V and 4 bases from J, with 12 bases in between. The V gene's germline CDR1 is SGHVS and CDR2 FNYEAQ. CDR3 length: 13 amino acids. The DNA of the CDR3 is TGTGCCAGCGCGCACCCTCCGTACAATGAGCAGTTCTTC. This encodes CASAHPPYNEQFF.

This clone has just one count. The chain recombines TRBV19 with TRBJ1-5; D unresolved. The CDR3 sequence is 13 residues long. Germline CDR1 LNHDA, CDR2 SQIVND (reference sequence). Trimming shortened V by 3 bases and J by 4 bases, and 7 bases separated the two germline ends. DNA for the CDR3: TGTGCCAGTAGTATCGGGGAAAATCAGCCCCAGCATTTT. Amino acids: CASSIGENQPQHF.

The chain joins TRBV4-2 to TRBJ1-1; D uncertain. The CDR3 is 16 amino acids. Germline V CDR1 and CDR2: LGHNA, YNFKEQ. V lost 0 bases and J lost 0, with 11 bases in between. CDR3 in DNA: TGTGCCAGCAGCCAAGATCGGTTCGCCTTGAACACTGAAGCTTTCTTT. This encodes CASSQDRFALNTEAFF.

The chain recombines TRBV30 with TRBJ2-2; TRBD2 matches 9 bases. J lost 5 bases, V lost 5 bases, and 9 bases had no gene match. CDR3 length: 15 residues. Germline CDR1 and CDR2: GTSNPN and SVGIG (reference sequence). The CDR3 reads CAWPRGGRRTGELFF. Here the CDR3 DNA reads TGTGCCTGGCCGCGGGGGGGGCGGCGAACCGGGGAGCTGTTTTTT.

V and J are TRBV7-2 and TRBJ1-6; TRBD1 matches 7 bases. CDR3 size: 14 residues. Germline V gene data show CDR1 as SGHTA and CDR2 as FQGNSA. V lost 6 bases, J lost 8 bases, and 7 bases stayed unmatched. The CDR3 loop reads CASSLTGLDSPLHF. In DNA form, the CDR3 reads TGTGCCAGCAGTCTGACAGGGCTTGATTCACCCCTCCACTTT.

The rearrangement uses TRBV10-3 and TRBJ2-1, with 7 bases lining up with TRBD1. Germline lookup yields CDR1 ENHRY and CDR2 SYGVKD. Unmatched junction bases numbered 8, after V lost 1 base and J lost 5 bases. The CDR3 has 16 residues. CDR3 in amino acids: CAISELGTGVDNEQFF. DNA of the CDR3: TGTGCCATCAGTGAGTTAGGAACAGGGGTGGACAATGAGCAGTTCTTC.

The chain has TRBV29-1 and TRBJ2-7; D possibly corresponds to TRBD1 (6 bases). V lost 6 bases to trimming and J lost 4 bases, with 13 bases between them. This CDR3 spans 12 amino acids. The germline V gene encodes CDR1 SQVTM and CDR2 ANQGSEA. The CDR3 sequence: CSVAGTLYEQYF. In nucleotides, the CDR3 is TGCAGCGTCGCCGGGACACTTTACGAGCAGTACTTC.

This chain uses TRBV7-9 with TRBJ2-3; TRBD1 matches at 9 bases. V shed 1 base and J 2 bases; nucleotides not matched to a gene: 7. Germline V gene sequence: CDR1 SEHNR, CDR2 FQNEAQ (reference sequence). The CDR3 is 17 amino acids. The CDR3 DNA is TGTGCCAGCAGCTTAGAGGTTGGGACAGGGATCACAGATACGCAGTATTTT. Translation: CASSLEVGTGITDTQYF.

This sequence joins TRBV7-2 and TRBJ1-1; the D gene is possibly TRBD1 (5 bases). V was trimmed by 2 bases and J by 1 base, leaving 11 bases between them. Germline lookup yields CDR1 SGHTA and CDR2 FQGNSA. CDR3 length: 15 amino acids. The CDR3 bases are TGTGCCAGCAGCTTAAATGGGGGGGAGAACACTGAAGCTTTCTTT. Its protein product is CASSLNGGENTEAFF.

This chain links TRBV25-1 with TRBJ1-1, with 7 bases aligning to TRBD1. The length of the CDR3 is 11 residues. Trimming took 1 base from V and 10 from J; bases not matched to a gene: 0. CDR1 and CDR2 from the germline V gene are MGHDK and SYGVNS. The CDR3 sequence is CASSEWDRAFF. Written as DNA, the CDR3 is TGTGCCAGCAGTGAATGGGACAGAGCTTTCTTT.

This clone occurred a few times. The rearrangement uses TRBV9 and TRBJ1-2, with 7 bases aligning to TRBD1. Germline CDR1 SGDLS, CDR2 YYNGEE. The CDR3 has 14 amino acids. V dropped 6 bases and J dropped 8; count of bases not matched to a gene: 13. Written as DNA, the CDR3 is TGTGCCAGCACCCCGAGCGAGGGGGCGACGGGCTACACCTTC. It encodes CASTPSEGATGYTF.

Concerning this clone: The junction differs from germline at one of its ends, possibly a read error. This rearrangement joins TRBV5-1 to TRBJ1-4; D remains ambiguous. CDR3 length equals 16 residues. Germline values: CDR1 SGHRS, CDR2 YFSETQ. CDR3 region: CASSRNLRIANEKLFF. The CDR3, as DNA: TGTGCCAGCAGCCGGAACCTCAGGATTGCTAATGAAAAACTGTTTTTT.

The genes are TRBV4-1 and TRBJ2-3; unclear D gene. The CDR3 runs 13 residues. CDR1 is MGHRA, CDR2 YSYEKL, per germline. Trimming took 4 bases from V and 0 from J, leaving 5 bases between them. The CDR3 sequence: CASSLGSTDTQYF. The CDR3 DNA reads as TGCGCCAGCAGCCTGGGCAGCACAGATACGCAGTATTTT.

The chain has TRBV28 and TRBJ1-1; D possibly corresponds to TRBD1 (6 bases). This CDR3 region has 11 residues. Germline-derived CDR1 and CDR2 are MDHEN and SYDVKM. Trimming took 9 bases from V and 5 from J, leaving 10 bases between them. CDR3 sequence: CARRGWTEAFF. DNA for the CDR3: TGTGCCAGGAGGGGGTGGACTGAAGCTTTCTTT.

V usage is TRBV9 and J usage is TRBJ1-1, with D possibly TRBD1 on 5 matching bases. Deletions cut 8 bases from V and 0 bases from J, with 8 bases between. The CDR3 extends over 12 amino acids. The V gene's germline CDR1 is SGDLS and CDR2 YYNGEE. This CDR3 reads CASQGVNTEAFF. CDR3 DNA sequence: TGTGCCAGTCAGGGTGTGAACACTGAAGCTTTCTTT.

The chain links TRBV2 to TRBJ1-2; no firm D call. Germline V gene data show CDR1 as SNHLY and CDR2 as FYNNEI. The CDR3 loop spans 11 amino acids. Trimming shortened V by 7 bases and J by 7 bases, and 10 bases separated the two germline ends. The DNA for the CDR3 is TGTGCCAGCACGGGGTTGGGTGGCTACACCTTC. Encoded protein: CASTGLGGYTF.

This chain's CDR3 is CASSLRLGETQYF. As DNA, the CDR3 is TGTGCCAGCAGCCTGAGGCTTGGGGAGACCCAGTACTTC. The chain couples TRBV3-1 (or the pseudogene TRBV3-2) to TRBJ2-5; D unresolved. In germline, CDR1 is LGHDT, CDR2 YNNKEL (reference sequence). V was shortened by 4 bases and J by 5 bases, with 11 bases between the two germline ends. This CDR3 is built from 13 residues.

This clone was seen a few times. The V call is TRBV5-4, the J call TRBJ2-7, with D uncertain. Trimming stripped 1 base from V and 6 bases from J, with 14 bases between. Germline assignment: CDR1 SGHNT and CDR2 YYREEE (reference sequence). The CDR3 extends over 14 amino acids. This CDR3 is CASSLRTTLSEQYF. For the CDR3, the DNA is TGTGCCAGCAGCTTGCGAACCACGCTGAGCGAGCAGTACTTC.

The rearrangement links TRBV5-1 to TRBJ2-7; 12 positions agree with TRBD2. CDR3 size: 18 residues. The germline V gene has CDR1 SGHRS and CDR2 YFSETQ. V was pared by 3 bases and J by 6 bases, with 16 bases of the junction left unmatched. The CDR3, as DNA: TGCGCCAGCAGCTCCCGGGGCGGCCGGACTAGCGGGGAATCCGAGCAGTACTTC. It specifies CASSSRGGRTSGESEQYF.

The chain links TRBV6-5 to TRBJ1-2; D unresolved. V was clipped by 7 bases and J by 5 bases, with 14 bases between them. Germline V gene sequence: CDR1 MNHEY, CDR2 SVGAGI. This CDR3 comprises 13 residues. The CDR3 loop is CASKVGGPYGYTF. The CDR3 region has the DNA TGTGCCAGCAAGGTGGGAGGCCCATATGGCTACACCTTC.

The J gene is TRBJ2-2, the V gene TRBV9, with D uncertain. V was clipped by 3 bases and J by 2 bases, with 8 bases between them. CDR3 length equals 14 residues. CDR1 and CDR2 (germline): SGDLS, YYNGEE. The CDR3 sequence: CASSAEPNTGELFF. CDR3 sequence (DNA): TGTGCCAGCAGCGCTGAGCCAAACACCGGGGAGCTGTTTTTT.